This entry is about one T cell receptor (beta chain). Its recognized antigen is unknown. No quality values exist for individual bases; no much larger clone is one base distant. This entry is derived from a study of blood T cell repertoires in COVID-19 (dated by TCRdb to the early 2020s). Notes on the research overall: Collaborator samples came from the United States, Italy and Spain and covered acute and convalescent phases of COVID-19. The material from the prospective study consisted of cDNA or gDNA derived from T cells, B-cell-depleted T cells, or PBMCs. Subjects who had been exposed to COVID-19, were actively infected with it, or had recovered from it provided the deeply sampled blood TCRbeta repertoires that made up the dataset. The repertoires were released in a freely available public database meant as a resource for research on the immune response to SARS-CoV-2. The samples were drawn from two sources: the first 160 participants of the ongoing ImmuneRACE study, and some 1,300 subjects contributed by 6 global collaborators. The sample metadata nearly always contained a de-identified subject ID, COVID-19 status, age in years and sex. Where available, HLA class I and class II types were obtained from metadata supplied by the sample provider rather than from assay-based typing. The study at large found these results: The quantity of clinical and demographic metadata differed by source and by participant and was supplied without curation.

At one collaborating source in Seattle, patients were enrolled during active infection and were followed longitudinally through the course of disease. Collaborating institutions collected whole blood in K2EDTA tubes following their own protocols. Collaborator samples were shipped for TCRbeta analysis as frozen whole blood, isolated PBMCs, or DNA extracted from either sample type. The CDR3 goes from the cysteine to the phenylalanine over 14 residues. Of all the DNA, just the CDR3 is kept, 42 bases in frame from base 1. V is pruned by 1 base and J by 6 bases, leaving 2 bases of the junction without a gene match. Looking up the germline V gene yields CDR1 SGHNT and CDR2 YENEEA. The immunoSEQ Assay, a bias-controlled multiplex PCR, was used to amplify TCRbeta CDR3 regions from genomic DNA. In the original analysis: The number of nucleated cells in each sample was estimated by amplification of reference gene primers within the assay. To quantify the absolute abundance of each unique TCRbeta CDR3 rearrangement, sequence reads were collapsed and filtered. For each sample, productive Simpson clonality was calculated as the square root of Simpson's diversity index over productive rearrangements. TCRdb carries this immuneACCESS record with in-frame sequences only. Its versions omit some clonotypes, under half of them owing to an unresolved V gene in the studies checked, with the rest unexplained. From that table come the V and J calls and clone size; the DNA was used to work out D and trimming. The sample yields around 340,000 clones; 65% to 90% were counted once. Clones ranked in the top ten supply roughly 7.1% of the sample.

Material: peripheral blood. The receptor chain draws on TRBV11-3 and TRBJ2-3, with 9 bases aligning to TRBD2. This clonotype was sampled from a woman aged 55-70 years with COVID-19, enrolled during active disease. The DNA is as follows: TGTGCCAGCAGCTTAGTGGCGGGGGGGGATACGCAGTATTTT. It translates to CASSLVAGGDTQYF.